Listed below are T cell receptor beta chains from one sample, sequenced in a study of blood T cell repertoires in COVID-19. Generated by immunoSEQ multiplex PCR, the TCRdb table keeps only in-frame clones and is missing some. The sample holds about 180,000 clones, more than 75% seen once. The sample was peripheral blood. The receptors were gathered from a woman in her seventies with acute or convalescent COVID-19. Each CDR3 is given with its conserved first and last residue. The order of the fields is clone size, V gene, J gene, D gene, CDR3 DNA, CDR3 protein. A D gene is named only where the DNA matches it firmly. Some rows mark clone size as missing; the rest say once, few, many or name a class of expanded clone.

.,TRBV12-5,TRBJ2-2,.,TGTGCTAGTGGTTTACAGGCTAACACCGGGGAGCTGTTTTTT,CASGLQANTGELFF
.,TRBV27,TRBJ1-2,TRBD1,TGTGCCAGCAGTTTACTCCCCGGGACAGGGTCCTACTATGGCTACACCTTC,CASSLLPGTGSYYGYTF
.,TRBV3-1/TRBV3-2,TRBJ1-2,TRBD1,TGTGCCAGCAGCCAAGAACAGGGGGTGAGCTATGGCTACACCTTC,CASSQEQGVSYGYTF
.,TRBV19,TRBJ2-6,TRBD1,TGTGCCAGTACCTGGGACAGGGGATCTATAGGGTCTGGGGCCAACGTCCTGACTTTC,CASTWDRGSIGSGANVLTF
.,TRBV5-6,TRBJ1-1,TRBD1,TGTGCCAGCAGCCGACAGGGGGCTCCTGAAGCTTTCTTT,CASSRQGAPEAFF
.,TRBV19,TRBJ1-6,TRBD1,TGTGCCAGTAGTATAGATTACGACAGGGCCTATAATTCACCCCTCCACTTT,CASSIDYDRAYNSPLHF
.,TRBV7-8,TRBJ2-6,.,TGTGCCAGCAGCTTAGTGACGGGGAAGGGGGCCAACGTCCTGACTTTC,CASSLVTGKGANVLTF
.,TRBV19,TRBJ1-2,.,TGTGCCAGTACCCGCGAGGGAGGGTCTAACTATGGCTACACCTTC,CASTREGGSNYGYTF
.,TRBV5-1,TRBJ1-1,.,TGCGCCAGCAGCTATCAGGGGAGGGACTCTGAAGCTTTCTTT,CASSYQGRDSEAFF
.,TRBV18,TRBJ1-6,.,TGTGCCAGCTCTCCAGGACAAAGCTCCTATAATTCACCCCTCCACTTT,CASSPGQSSYNSPLHF
.,TRBV6-5,TRBJ1-1,.,TGTGCCAGCAGTTACCCAGGAAGGGGAACTGAAGCTTTCTTT,CASSYPGRGTEAFF
.,TRBV5-4,TRBJ1-2,.,TGTGCCAGCAGCTTGAGACAGGCCCCCTATGGCTACACCTTC,CASSLRQAPYGYTF
few,TRBV20-1,TRBJ1-1,.,TGCAGTGCTAGTAAGGGAGGGGACACTGAAGCTTTCTTT,CSASKGGDTEAFF
.,TRBV18,TRBJ1-2,.,TGTGCCAGCTACGGGAGGGGGGCTATCTATGGCTACACCTTC,CASYGRGAIYGYTF
.,TRBV7-9,TRBJ2-7,TRBD2,TGTGCCAGCAGCCGGACTAGCGTCGGCGAGCAGTACTTC,CASSRTSVGEQYF
.,TRBV21-1,TRBJ2-4,.,TGTGCCAGCAGCCTACGACAGGTGGATGCCAAAAACATTCAGTACTTC,CASSLRQVDAKNIQYF
.,TRBV5-1,TRBJ1-2,TRBD1,TGCGCCAGCAGCTCGAACTGGGGGACAGGGTATGGCTACACCTTC,CASSSNWGTGYGYTF
.,TRBV28,TRBJ2-7,.,TGTGCCAGCAGTTTTAACGAGCAGTACTTC,CASSFNEQYF
.,TRBV7-9,TRBJ1-4,.,TGTGCCAGCAGCTTAGGACCCATACTCGGGGCTAATGAAAAACTGTTTTTT,CASSLGPILGANEKLFF
.,TRBV4-1,TRBJ2-2,.,TGCGCCAGCAGCCAAGTGGACATGGGCTTTGGCACCGGGGAGCTGTTTTTT,CASSQVDMGFGTGELFF
few,TRBV19,TRBJ1-6,.,TGTGCCAGTAGTATAGGACAGAGCTATAATTCACCCCTCCACTTT,CASSIGQSYNSPLHF
.,TRBV28,TRBJ1-1,TRBD1,TGTGCCAGCAGTTCAGGGGGTGTGAACACTGAAGCTTTCTTT,CASSSGGVNTEAFF
.,TRBV10-1,TRBJ1-1,TRBD1,TGCGCCAGCAGTGAACGTCTGGGACAGCATATCACTGAAGCTTTCTTT,CASSERLGQHITEAFF
.,TRBV5-6,TRBJ1-1,.,TGTGCCAGCAGCCCTGGGGGGGGTCGAGCTTTCTTT,CASSPGGGRAFF
.,TRBV15,TRBJ1-5,TRBD1,TGTGCCACCAGCAGAGAGACCAGGGGGACAGGGGTTTTTAGCAATCAGCCCCAGCATTTT,CATSRETRGTGVFSNQPQHF
.,TRBV9,TRBJ1-3,TRBD1,TGTGCCAGCAGCGATGGGACAGGTAGCTCTGGAAACACCATATATTTT,CASSDGTGSSGNTIYF
.,TRBV6-2/TRBV6-3,TRBJ1-2,.,TGTGCCAGCAGCCCCGCGGGGGCAGACTATGGCCACACCTTC,CASSPAGADYGHTF
.,TRBV7-2,TRBJ1-6,.,TGTGCCAGCAGCCCCCGACTCAATTCACCCCTCCACTTT,CASSPRLNSPLHF
.,TRBV3-1/TRBV3-2,TRBJ2-3,.,TGTGCCAGCAGTCCCTACGGGGGAATCACAGATACGCAGTATTTT,CASSPYGGITDTQYF
.,TRBV7-2,TRBJ2-1,TRBD2,TGTGCCAGCAGCTTAGACGGCAGCGGGAACTACAATGAGCAGTTCTTC,CASSLDGSGNYNEQFF
.,TRBV7-8,TRBJ2-7,TRBD2,TGTGCCAGCAGCCCGATGAGCGGGGGGACCTACGAGCAGTACTTC,CASSPMSGGTYEQYF
few,TRBV2,TRBJ2-7,TRBD1,TGTGCCAGCAGGGGACAGGGGCCAAGGAGATACGAGCAGTACTTC,CASRGQGPRRYEQYF
.,TRBV6-5,TRBJ2-7,TRBD1,TGTGCCAGCAGTTACTCCCGGACAGGGACCAACTACGAGCAGTACTTC,CASSYSRTGTNYEQYF
.,TRBV7-6,TRBJ2-3,TRBD2,TGTGCCAGCAGCTTCTCTAGCGGGAGCCCCGGGGCCTTTTTT,CASSFSSGSPGAFF
.,TRBV6-1,TRBJ2-2,.,TGTGCCAGCAGTGAAGTCCGGGTCCCCGGGGAGCTGTTTTTT,CASSEVRVPGELFF
many,TRBV7-2,TRBJ1-5,.,TGTGCCAGCAGCTTGGACCCTGACAGGAAAAATCAGCCCCAGCATTTT,CASSLDPDRKNQPQHF
.,TRBV6-5,TRBJ2-2,.,TGTGCCAGCAGTTACTCGAGGCCCCCCGGGGAGCTGTTTTTT,CASSYSRPPGELFF
.,TRBV5-4,TRBJ2-3,TRBD1,TGTGCCAGCAGCTCGTGGGACAGGGATGAGGGCACAGATACGCAGTATTTT,CASSSWDRDEGTDTQYF
.,TRBV7-8,TRBJ1-2,.,TGTGCCAGCAGCCGAGTTCTTCAGGGCATCTATGGCTACACCTTC,CASSRVLQGIYGYTF
.,TRBV18,TRBJ2-7,.,TGTGCCAGCTCACCACAACAGGGCACCGACGAGCAGTACTTC,CASSPQQGTDEQYF
.,TRBV19,TRBJ1-4,.,TGTGCCAGTAGTATGGGTCGCGGTGGTTTCGTGGAAAAACTGTTTTTT,CASSMGRGGFVEKLFF
.,TRBV4-1,TRBJ1-2,TRBD1,TGCGCCAGCAGCCGGGACAGGTCCTTTAACTATGGCTACACCTTC,CASSRDRSFNYGYTF
.,TRBV28,TRBJ1-2,TRBD1,TGTGCCACGAGGACAGGGGGCATCTCTGGCTACACCTTC,CATRTGGISGYTF
.,TRBV11-2,TRBJ1-4,TRBD1,TGTGCCAGCAGCCCCCGCCAGGGGGCGGTTAATGAAAAACTGTTTTTT,CASSPRQGAVNEKLFF
.,TRBV6-5,TRBJ2-7,TRBD2,TGTGCCAGCAGTTACTCGTTCAGCGGGAGCTCCTACGAGCAGTACTTC,CASSYSFSGSSYEQYF
few,TRBV11-2,TRBJ1-1,.,TGTGCCAGCAGCTTACTGACAGGCCAAAACACTGAAGCTTTCTTT,CASSLLTGQNTEAFF
.,TRBV19,TRBJ1-2,TRBD1,TGTGCCAGTAGTACACCATCCGGGACAGGGAGTGATGGCTACACCTTC,CASSTPSGTGSDGYTF
.,TRBV28,TRBJ2-4,TRBD1,TGTGCCAGCAGTCCACCCGACAGGGCCACTCAGTACTTC,CASSPPDRATQYF
.,TRBV7-2,TRBJ2-1,.,TGTGCCAGCCGCCAACCCGCGGCAGGGTGGAATGAGCAGTTCTTC,CASRQPAAGWNEQFF
.,TRBV11-2,TRBJ1-2,TRBD1,TGTGCCAGCAGCCGACCCGGGACAGGGTCTAACTATGGCTACACCTTC,CASSRPGTGSNYGYTF
.,TRBV5-1,TRBJ2-2,TRBD1,TGCGCCAGCAGCTTGGGACAGGGGAACACCGGGGAGCTGTTTTTT,CASSLGQGNTGELFF
.,TRBV30,TRBJ2-7,.,TGTGCCTGGAGTGGCCGCCCGAGGGAGGCGGGCGAGCAGTACTTC,CAWSGRPREAGEQYF